Listed below are T cell receptor beta chains from one sample, sequenced in a study of T-cell memory formation after mild COVID-19. TCRdb re-called the 5' RACE reads with MiXCR, one entry per CDR3 protein. The sample lists over 400,000 distinct CDR3 sequences, 20% to 30% seen once, with around 13% in the top ten. The specimen was PBMCs or a T cell subset sorted from them (not recorded which). These receptors came from an adult woman who had mild COVID-19 (a few samples of this study predate the infection). Cell type and time point are not known. Each CDR3 is given with its conserved first and last residue. The D gene is left open where the match is weak. Clone size is stated in some rows and not others, as once, few, many or a class when expanded.

>TRBV9|TRBJ2-7|once|.
TGTGCCAGCAGCGTGGCTTCCGGGACGGGTGAATACGAGCAGTACTTC
CASSVASGTGEYEQYF
>TRBV2|TRBJ2-5|few|TRBD2
TGTGCCAGCAGTGATCCCGGGGGCCTAGCGGGAGAAGAGACCCAGTACTTC
CASSDPGGLAGEETQYF
>TRBV9|TRBJ2-5|few|TRBD2
TGTGCCAGCAGTGCCGGGACTAGCTTGCGCGAGACCCAGTACTTC
CASSAGTSLRETQYF
>TRBV27|TRBJ1-2|.|TRBD1
TGTGCCAGCAGTCCGCGGCCGGGACAGGGGTACGGCTACACCTTC
CASSPRPGQGYGYTF
>TRBV5-1|TRBJ2-1|.|TRBD2
TGCGCCAGCAGCTTGAAGGGGTCGGGAGTCCGGGACTACCGCCCCCATGAGCAGTTCTTC
CASSLKGSGVRDYRPHEQFF
>TRBV7-9|TRBJ1-2|few|.
TGTGCCAGCAGCTTAAAACCGGGACTAAGGGGTGGCTACACCTTC
CASSLKPGLRGGYTF
>TRBV12-3/TRBV12-4|TRBJ2-5|.|.
TGTGCCAGCAGCAGACCGGCGGAGACCCAGTACTTC
CASSRPAETQYF
>TRBV7-3|TRBJ1-1|few|.
TGTGCCAGCAGCTTAACGTTAATGCGGTCAGGGATGAACACTGAAGCTTTCTTT
CASSLTLMRSGMNTEAFF
>TRBV4-1|TRBJ1-1|few|.
TGCGCCAGCAGCCAATTAACAACCGAAGACTCAGGACGGGAAGCTTTCTTT
CASSQLTTEDSGREAFF
>TRBV20-1|TRBJ2-4|.|TRBD2
TGCAGTGCTTCTAGTCACGGGGGGAAAGCGGCCAAAAACATTCAGTACTTC
CSASSHGGKAAKNIQYF
>TRBV9|TRBJ2-6|.|.
TGTGCCAGCGCTAGACCCTCTGGGGCCAACGTCCTGACTTTC
CASARPSGANVLTF
>TRBV27|TRBJ2-5|.|.
TGTGCCAGCAGTACGGGACTTAGTATCCAAGAGACACAGTACTTC
CASSTGLSIQETQYF
>TRBV5-1|TRBJ1-2|few|.
TGCGCCAGCAGCTTGGGGACACCGTCTAACTATGGCTACACCTTC
CASSLGTPSNYGYTF
>TRBV5-1|TRBJ1-2|few|.
TGCGCCAGCAGCCCATTGCCGGGTACTAACTATGGCTACACCTTC
CASSPLPGTNYGYTF
>TRBV6-5|TRBJ2-1|.|TRBD2
TGTGCCAGCAGTCTTAGCGGGAGGGAGGGCGATGAGCAGTTCTTC
CASSLSGREGDEQFF
>TRBV4-2|TRBJ2-3|few|TRBD1
TGTGCCAGCTCCGACAGGGGTCGGACGGATACGCAGTATTTT
CASSDRGRTDTQYF
>TRBV6-2/TRBV6-3|TRBJ2-1|.|TRBD2
TGTGCCAGCAGTTCCACGCGTACTAGCGGGAGTCCAGATGAGCAGTTCTTC
CASSSTRTSGSPDEQFF
>TRBV5-6|TRBJ1-1|few|TRBD1
TGTGCCAGCAGCGGAACCGTGACAGGGGCGAACACTGAAGCTTTCTTT
CASSGTVTGANTEAFF
>TRBV6-4|TRBJ2-3|few|TRBD2
TGTGCCAGCAGTGACTCGACTAGCGGGGGGGGCACAGATACGCAGTATTTT
CASSDSTSGGGTDTQYF
>TRBV5-1|TRBJ2-1|.|TRBD1
TGCGCCAGCAGGGAACAGACACAGGGGACATATCAGTTCTTC
CASREQTQGTYQFF
>TRBV12-3/TRBV12-4|TRBJ1-1|few|.
TGTGCCAGCAGTCCGTCCGGGACATTTGACACTGAAGCTTTCTTT
CASSPSGTFDTEAFF
>TRBV2|TRBJ2-5|.|TRBD1
TGTGCCAGCAGTGCTCAAGGGGGCCCAGAGACCCAGTACTTC
CASSAQGGPETQYF
>TRBV2|TRBJ2-1|.|.
TGTGCCAGCAGGGTCCAGGTATACCGCGAGCAGTTCTTC
CASRVQVYREQFF
>TRBV6-5|TRBJ2-1|many|.
TGTGCCAGCAGTTACGTTCCGGGTGAGCAGTTCTTC
CASSYVPGEQFF
>TRBV7-9|TRBJ2-3|.|.
TGTGCCAGCAGCTTAATGGTCGGGGGGCCAGATACGCAGTATTTT
CASSLMVGGPDTQYF
>TRBV18|TRBJ2-7|.|.
TGTGCCAGCTCACCAAATATGGGGTACGGCGAGCAGTACTTC
CASSPNMGYGEQYF
>TRBV10-3|TRBJ2-7|.|TRBD1
TGTGCCATCAGTGGGCCGGGACAGGGAGTCGAGCAGTACTTC
CAISGPGQGVEQYF
>TRBV27|TRBJ2-7|.|.
TGTGCCAGCAGTCCAGCCCATGGCGAGCAGTACTTC
CASSPAHGEQYF
>TRBV29-1|TRBJ1-1|few|.
TGCAGCGTTGTTCAGACTACGAACACTGAAGCTTTCTTT
CSVVQTTNTEAFF
>TRBV20-1|TRBJ1-5|.|.
TGCAGTGCCACGGCACAGGGAAATAATCAGCCCCAGCATTTT
CSATAQGNNQPQHF
>TRBV15|TRBJ1-3|.|.
TGTGCCACCAGCGCGACTCCAGGGGCTGGAAACACCATATATTTT
CATSATPGAGNTIYF
>TRBV7-8|TRBJ2-3|.|TRBD2
TGTGCCAGCAGTCCTGCTAGCGGGAGGGACACAGATACGCATTATTTT
CASSPASGRDTDTHYF
>TRBV6-5|TRBJ2-1|.|.
TGTGCCAGCAGTTACTCGAGGACAGTATACAATGAGCAGTTCTTC
CASSYSRTVYNEQFF
>TRBV4-2|TRBJ1-2|few|.
TGTGCCAGCAGCCAAGTGAATGGGGGAAACTATGGCTACACCTTC
CASSQVNGGNYGYTF
>TRBV20-1|TRBJ2-3|.|.
TGCAGTGCTAGGTGGGGCACAGATACGCAGTATTTT
CSARWGTDTQYF
>TRBV9|TRBJ2-5|.|TRBD2
TGTGCCAGCAGCGTAGCTAGCGGGAGGGCTCCGGAGACCCAGTACTTC
CASSVASGRAPETQYF
>TRBV7-9|TRBJ1-4|.|TRBD1
TGTGCCAGCAGCCTAACTCGACAGGGACGTAATGAAAAACTGTTTTTT
CASSLTRQGRNEKLFF
>TRBV4-2|TRBJ1-2|.|TRBD1
TGTGCCAGCAGCCACGGAGACAGGGACTATGGCTACACCTTC
CASSHGDRDYGYTF
>TRBV7-9|TRBJ2-7|.|.
TGTGCCAGCAGCTCGACAGTGGCCTACGAGCAGTACTTC
CASSSTVAYEQYF
>TRBV6-2/TRBV6-3|TRBJ2-7|medium-sized|.
TGTGCCAGCAGCTATAGCGGAATGGGCTACGAGCAGTACTTC
CASSYSGMGYEQYF
>TRBV6-5|TRBJ2-7|few|.
TGTGCCAGCAGTTACTCGATGGCAGGGGCTTCGCCCTACGAGCAGTACTTC
CASSYSMAGASPYEQYF
>TRBV5-1|TRBJ2-7|few|.
TGCGCCAGCAGCCCGCCAACCTCCTACGAGCAGTACTTC
CASSPPTSYEQYF
>TRBV30|TRBJ2-7|.|TRBD1
TGTGCCTGGAACACAGGACAGGGGCGCTACTACGAGCAGTACTTC
CAWNTGQGRYYEQYF
>TRBV7-2|TRBJ2-5|few|.
TGTGCCAGCAGCTTAGCGCTCAGACAAGAGACCCAGTACTTC
CASSLALRQETQYF
>TRBV20-1|TRBJ2-7|.|.
TGCAGTGCTAGAGAAGTTAGTAGCAGTGCCTTCTCCTACGAGCAGTACTTC
CSAREVSSSAFSYEQYF
>TRBV15|TRBJ1-5|few|.
TGTGCCACCAGCAGAGGGGGGAACCGGCAGAATCAGCCCCAGCATTTT
CATSRGGNRQNQPQHF
>TRBV29-1|TRBJ2-1|.|.
TGCAGCGTTGAGGCCCCAACAGGTACGGTCAATGAGCAGTTCTTC
CSVEAPTGTVNEQFF
>TRBV12-3/TRBV12-4|TRBJ2-3|.|TRBD2
TGTGCCAGCCTAACGGGGGGTCTTATAGATACGCAGTATTTT
CASLTGGLIDTQYF
>TRBV5-1|TRBJ2-5|few|.
TGCGCCAGCAAACGGTCAGGGCTATTCGCCCAGTACTTC
CASKRSGLFAQYF
>TRBV4-1|TRBJ2-3|.|TRBD2
TGCGCCAGCAGTCAAGGGTCACTAGCGGGGGGGAGCACAGATACGCAGTATTTT
CASSQGSLAGGSTDTQYF
>TRBV5-1|TRBJ1-1|.|.
TGCGCCAGCAGCTTTATAAGGGGGAACACTGAAGCTTTCTTT
CASSFIRGNTEAFF
>TRBV5-6|TRBJ2-1|few|TRBD2
TGTGCCAGCAGCTGGGCTAGCGGGCTTTACAATGAGCAGTTCTTC
CASSWASGLYNEQFF
>TRBV20-1|TRBJ2-2|many|.
TGCAGTGCTAGATACAGGACAGCCGGGGAGCTGTTTTTT
CSARYRTAGELFF